The present T cell receptor beta chain was sequenced within a study of shared clonotypes between healthy human individuals. Whole-study findings and limits: What naive subsets generally showed was a larger estimated richness than memory subsets showed. When compared with the clonotypes that were shared by all four sorted-subset donors, the non-shared clonotypes turned out to have lower generation probabilities.

Genomic DNA of each subset was evenly split across several immunoSEQ plates. Profiled with immunoSEQ multiplex PCR; TCRdb holds only in-frame clones, not every one. The table lists some 2,000,000 clones, over 85% of them singletons. A note on this clone: What it recognizes is unknown.

J lost 6 bases, V lost 4 bases, and 19 bases had no gene match. This CDR3 is built from 18 residues. Germline V gene lookup returns CDR1 SGDLS and CDR2 YYNGEE. This sequence joins TRBV9 and TRBJ2-3, with 8 nucleotides matching TRBD2. The specimen sequenced was naive CD4+ T cells sorted from blood. The subset: CD45RA+ positively selected. The sequence derives from a man between 18 and 35 years old in good health. The CDR3 region is CASSPSRSGGSRADTQYF. The CDR3 nucleotides are TGTGCCAGCAGCCCCTCCCGCTCGGGGGGGAGTCGTGCGGATACGCAGTATTTT.